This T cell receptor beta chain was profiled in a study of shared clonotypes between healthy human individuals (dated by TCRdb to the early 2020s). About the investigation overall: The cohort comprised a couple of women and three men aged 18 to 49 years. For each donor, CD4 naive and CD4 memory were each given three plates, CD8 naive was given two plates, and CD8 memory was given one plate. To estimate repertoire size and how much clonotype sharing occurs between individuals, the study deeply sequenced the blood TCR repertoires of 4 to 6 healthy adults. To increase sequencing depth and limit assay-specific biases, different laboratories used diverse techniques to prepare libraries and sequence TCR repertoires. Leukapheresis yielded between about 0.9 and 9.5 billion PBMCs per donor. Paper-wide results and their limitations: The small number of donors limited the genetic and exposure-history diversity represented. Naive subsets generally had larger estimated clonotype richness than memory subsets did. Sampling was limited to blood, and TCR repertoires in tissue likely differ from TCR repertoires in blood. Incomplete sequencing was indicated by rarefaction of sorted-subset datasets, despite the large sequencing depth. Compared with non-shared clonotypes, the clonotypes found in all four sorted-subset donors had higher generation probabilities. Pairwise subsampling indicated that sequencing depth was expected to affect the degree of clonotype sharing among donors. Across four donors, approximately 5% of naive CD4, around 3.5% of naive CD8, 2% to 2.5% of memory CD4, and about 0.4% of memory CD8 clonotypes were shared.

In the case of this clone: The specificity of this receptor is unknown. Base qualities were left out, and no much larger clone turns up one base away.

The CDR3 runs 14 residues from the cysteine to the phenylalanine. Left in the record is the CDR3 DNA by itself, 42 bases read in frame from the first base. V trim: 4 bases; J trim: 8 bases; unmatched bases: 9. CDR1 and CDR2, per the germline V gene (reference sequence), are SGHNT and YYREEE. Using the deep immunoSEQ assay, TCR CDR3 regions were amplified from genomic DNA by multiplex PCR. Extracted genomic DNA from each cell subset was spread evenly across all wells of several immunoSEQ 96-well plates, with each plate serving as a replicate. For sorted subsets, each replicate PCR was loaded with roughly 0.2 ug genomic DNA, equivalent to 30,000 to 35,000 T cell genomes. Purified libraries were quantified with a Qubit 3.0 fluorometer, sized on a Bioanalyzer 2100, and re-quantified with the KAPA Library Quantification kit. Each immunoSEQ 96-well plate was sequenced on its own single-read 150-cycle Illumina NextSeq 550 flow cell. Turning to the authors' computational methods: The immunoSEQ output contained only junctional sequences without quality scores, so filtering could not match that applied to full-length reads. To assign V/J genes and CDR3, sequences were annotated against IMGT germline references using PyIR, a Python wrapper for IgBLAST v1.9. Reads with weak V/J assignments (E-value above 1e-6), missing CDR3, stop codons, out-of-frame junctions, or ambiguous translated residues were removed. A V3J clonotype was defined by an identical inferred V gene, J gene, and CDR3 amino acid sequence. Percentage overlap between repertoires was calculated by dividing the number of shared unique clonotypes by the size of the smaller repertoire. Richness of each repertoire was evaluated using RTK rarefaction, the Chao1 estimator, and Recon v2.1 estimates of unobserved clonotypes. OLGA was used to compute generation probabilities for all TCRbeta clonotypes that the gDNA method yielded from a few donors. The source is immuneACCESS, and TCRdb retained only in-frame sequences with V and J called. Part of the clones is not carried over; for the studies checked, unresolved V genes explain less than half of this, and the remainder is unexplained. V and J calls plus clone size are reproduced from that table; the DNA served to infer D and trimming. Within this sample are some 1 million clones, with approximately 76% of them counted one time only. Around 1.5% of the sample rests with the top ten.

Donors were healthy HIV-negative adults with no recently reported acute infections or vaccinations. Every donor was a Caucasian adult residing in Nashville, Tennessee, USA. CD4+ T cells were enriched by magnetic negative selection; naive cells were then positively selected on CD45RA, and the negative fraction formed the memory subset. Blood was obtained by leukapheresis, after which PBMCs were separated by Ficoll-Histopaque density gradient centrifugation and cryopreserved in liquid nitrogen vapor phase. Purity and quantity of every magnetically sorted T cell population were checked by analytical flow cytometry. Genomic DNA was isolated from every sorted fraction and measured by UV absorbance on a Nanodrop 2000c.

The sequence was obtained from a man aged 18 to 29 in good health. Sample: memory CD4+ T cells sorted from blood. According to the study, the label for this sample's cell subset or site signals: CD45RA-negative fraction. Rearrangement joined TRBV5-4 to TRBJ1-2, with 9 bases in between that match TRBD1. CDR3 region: CASSARQGEGGYTF. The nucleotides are TGTGCCAGCAGCGCAAGACAGGGGGAGGGAGGCTACACCTTC.